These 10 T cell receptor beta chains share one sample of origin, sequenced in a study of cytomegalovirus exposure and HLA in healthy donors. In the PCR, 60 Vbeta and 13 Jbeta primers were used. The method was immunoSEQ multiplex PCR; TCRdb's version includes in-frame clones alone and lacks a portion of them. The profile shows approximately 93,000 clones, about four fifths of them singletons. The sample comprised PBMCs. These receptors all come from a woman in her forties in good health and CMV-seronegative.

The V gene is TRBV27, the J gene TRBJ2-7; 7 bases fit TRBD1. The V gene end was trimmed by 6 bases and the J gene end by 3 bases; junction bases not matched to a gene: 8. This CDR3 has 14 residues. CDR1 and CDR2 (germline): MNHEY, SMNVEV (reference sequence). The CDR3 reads CASRRKWDSYEQYF. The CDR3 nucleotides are TGTGCCAGCAGGAGGAAATGGGACAGCTACGAGCAGTACTTC.

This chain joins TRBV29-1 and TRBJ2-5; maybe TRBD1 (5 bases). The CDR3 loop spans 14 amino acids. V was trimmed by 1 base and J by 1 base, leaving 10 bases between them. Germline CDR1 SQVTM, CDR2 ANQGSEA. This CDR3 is CSVEGWQGQETQYF. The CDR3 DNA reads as TGCAGCGTTGAAGGTTGGCAGGGCCAAGAGACCCAGTACTTC.

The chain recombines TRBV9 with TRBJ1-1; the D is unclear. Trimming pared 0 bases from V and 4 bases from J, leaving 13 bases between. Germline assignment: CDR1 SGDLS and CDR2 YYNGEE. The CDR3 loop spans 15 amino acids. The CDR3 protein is CASSVGSIGGTEAFF. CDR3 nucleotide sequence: TGTGCCAGCAGCGTAGGTTCAATCGGCGGCACTGAAGCTTTCTTT.

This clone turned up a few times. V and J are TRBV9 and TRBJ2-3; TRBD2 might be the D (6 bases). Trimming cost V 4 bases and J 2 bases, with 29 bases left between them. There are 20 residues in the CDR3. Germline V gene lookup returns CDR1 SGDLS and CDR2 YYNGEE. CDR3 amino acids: CASSTSTRKGAGYHTDTQYF. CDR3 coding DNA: TGTGCCAGCAGCACCAGTACTAGAAAAGGGGCGGGATACCACACAGATACGCAGTATTTT.

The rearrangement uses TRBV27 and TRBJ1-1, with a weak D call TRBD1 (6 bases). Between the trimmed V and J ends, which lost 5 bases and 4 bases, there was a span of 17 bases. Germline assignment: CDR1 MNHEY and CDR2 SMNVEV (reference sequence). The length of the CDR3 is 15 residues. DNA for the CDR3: TGTGCCAGCAGTCCTTCGGGACAATGGGCCACTGAAGCTTTCTTT. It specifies CASSPSGQWATEAFF.

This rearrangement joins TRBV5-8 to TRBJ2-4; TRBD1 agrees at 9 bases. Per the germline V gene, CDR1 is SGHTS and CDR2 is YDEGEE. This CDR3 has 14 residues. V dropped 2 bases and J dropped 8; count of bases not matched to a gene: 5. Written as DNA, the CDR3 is TGTGCCAGCAGCTTTGGGACAGGGCAAGACATTCAGTACTTC. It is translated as CASSFGTGQDIQYF.

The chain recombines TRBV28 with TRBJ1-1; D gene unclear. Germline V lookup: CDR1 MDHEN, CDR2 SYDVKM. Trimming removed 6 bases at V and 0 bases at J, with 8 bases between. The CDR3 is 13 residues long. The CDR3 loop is CASSPRVNTEAFF. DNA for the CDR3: TGTGCCAGCAGCCCCCGCGTGAACACTGAAGCTTTCTTT.

The CDR3: CAISDMPSGSGETQYF. Written as DNA, the CDR3 is TGTGCCATCAGTGATATGCCTAGCGGGAGTGGAGAGACCCAGTACTTC. The chain uses TRBV10-3 and TRBJ2-5; 10 positions match TRBD2. CDR3 size: 16 residues. In germline, CDR1 is ENHRY, CDR2 SYGVKD. The ends lost 3 bases at V and 4 bases at J; junction bases unmatched: 8.

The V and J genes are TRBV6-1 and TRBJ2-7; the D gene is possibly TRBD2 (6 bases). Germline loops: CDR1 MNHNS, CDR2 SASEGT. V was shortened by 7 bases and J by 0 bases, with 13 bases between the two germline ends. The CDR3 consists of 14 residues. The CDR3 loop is CASKRDSLSYEQYF. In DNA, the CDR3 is TGTGCCAGCAAACGGGACTCCCTCTCCTACGAGCAGTACTTC.

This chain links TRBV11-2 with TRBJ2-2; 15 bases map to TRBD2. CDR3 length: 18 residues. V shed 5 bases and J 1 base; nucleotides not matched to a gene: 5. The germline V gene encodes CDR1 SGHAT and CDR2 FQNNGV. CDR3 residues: CASSLGTSGRRNTGELFF. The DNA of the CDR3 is TGTGCCAGCAGCCTCGGGACTAGCGGGAGGAGGAACACCGGGGAGCTGTTTTTT. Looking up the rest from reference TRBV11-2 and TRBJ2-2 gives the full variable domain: EAGVAQSPRYKIIEKRQSVAFWCNPISGHATLYWYQQILGQGPKLLIQFQNNGVVDDSQLPKDRFSAERLKGVDSTLKIQPAKLEDSAVYLCASSLGTSGRRNTGELFFGEGSRLTVL.